Many counts were recorded for the clone carrying this TCR beta chain. This specimen comes from a study of T-cell reconstitution after alpha-beta-depleted transplantation in children. Unique molecular identifiers featured in how the TCRbeta library was prepared. TCRdb fed the PCR reads into MiXCR, producing one record per CDR3 protein. The repertoire holds fewer than 120,000 distinct CDR3 sequences, with about a tenth as singletons. V gave up 0 bases and J gave up 1 base; unmatched junction bases: 13. CDR1 is SEHNR and CDR2 is FQNEAQ in the germline V gene (reference sequence). This CDR3 is 20 amino acids long.

This sequence originates from a human donor who donated a stem cell graft to a child with acute lymphoblastic leukemia. V gene TRBV7-9 combines with J gene TRBJ2-2, with TRBD1 matching over 8 bases. Material: PBMCs from the stem cell graft donor, obtained from the stem cell graft. Here the CDR3 reads CASSLASTGGPPENTGELFF. CDR3 nucleotides: TGTGCCAGCAGCTTAGCCTCTACAGGGGGTCCTCCTGAGAACACCGGGGAGCTGTTTTTT.